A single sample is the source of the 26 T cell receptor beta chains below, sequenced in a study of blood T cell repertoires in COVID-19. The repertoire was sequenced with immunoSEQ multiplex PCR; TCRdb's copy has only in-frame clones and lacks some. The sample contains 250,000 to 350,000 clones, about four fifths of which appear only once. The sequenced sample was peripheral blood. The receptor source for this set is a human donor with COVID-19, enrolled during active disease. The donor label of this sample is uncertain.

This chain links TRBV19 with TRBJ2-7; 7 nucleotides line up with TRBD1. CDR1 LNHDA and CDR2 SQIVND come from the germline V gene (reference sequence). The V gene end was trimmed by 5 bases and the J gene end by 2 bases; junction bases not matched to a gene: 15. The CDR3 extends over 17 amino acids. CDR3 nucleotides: TGTGCCAGTAGTCTGGGGTTCCCAGGGACAGTCCCCTACGAGCAGTACTTC. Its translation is CASSLGFPGTVPYEQYF.

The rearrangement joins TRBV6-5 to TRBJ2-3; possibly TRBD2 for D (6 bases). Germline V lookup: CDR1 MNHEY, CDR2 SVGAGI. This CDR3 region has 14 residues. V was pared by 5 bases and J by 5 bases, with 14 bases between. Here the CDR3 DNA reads TGTGCCAGCAGTCCTCCGGGACTGGAAGATACGCAGTATTTT. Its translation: CASSPPGLEDTQYF.

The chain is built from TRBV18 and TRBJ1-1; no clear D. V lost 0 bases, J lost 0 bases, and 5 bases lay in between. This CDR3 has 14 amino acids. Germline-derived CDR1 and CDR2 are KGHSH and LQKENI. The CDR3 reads CASSPPALNTEAFF. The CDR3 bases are TGTGCCAGCTCACCACCGGCCCTGAACACTGAAGCTTTCTTT.

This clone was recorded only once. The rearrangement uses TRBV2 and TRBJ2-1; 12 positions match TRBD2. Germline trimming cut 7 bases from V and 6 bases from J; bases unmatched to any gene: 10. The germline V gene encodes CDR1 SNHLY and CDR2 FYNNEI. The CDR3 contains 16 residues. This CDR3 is CASNWASGRALNEQFF. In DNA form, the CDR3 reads TGTGCCAGCAATTGGGCTAGCGGGAGGGCCCTCAATGAGCAGTTCTTC.

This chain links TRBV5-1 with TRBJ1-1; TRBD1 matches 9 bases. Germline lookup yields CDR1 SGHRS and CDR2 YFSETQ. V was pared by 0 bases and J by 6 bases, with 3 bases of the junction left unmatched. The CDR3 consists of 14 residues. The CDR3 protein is CASSLDRGRSEAFF. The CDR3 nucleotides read TGCGCCAGCAGCTTGGACAGGGGGCGTTCTGAAGCTTTCTTT.

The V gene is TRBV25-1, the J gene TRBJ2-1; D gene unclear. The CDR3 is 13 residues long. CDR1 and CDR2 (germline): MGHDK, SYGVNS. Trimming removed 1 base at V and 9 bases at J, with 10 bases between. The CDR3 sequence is CASSESHAGEQFF. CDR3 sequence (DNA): TGTGCCAGCAGTGAATCACACGCAGGTGAGCAGTTCTTC.

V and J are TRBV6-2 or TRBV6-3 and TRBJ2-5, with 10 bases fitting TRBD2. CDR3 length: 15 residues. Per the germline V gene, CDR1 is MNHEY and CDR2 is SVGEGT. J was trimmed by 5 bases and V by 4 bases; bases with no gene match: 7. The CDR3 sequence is CASSFTSGMGETQYF. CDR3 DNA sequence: TGTGCCAGCAGTTTCACTAGCGGGATGGGGGAGACCCAGTACTTC.

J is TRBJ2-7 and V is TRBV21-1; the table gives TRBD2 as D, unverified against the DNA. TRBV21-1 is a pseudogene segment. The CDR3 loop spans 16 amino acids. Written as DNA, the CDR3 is TGTGCCAGCAGCTCCTTGAATAGCGGGCGACCCTACGAGCAGTACTTC. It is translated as CASSSLNSGRPYEQYF.

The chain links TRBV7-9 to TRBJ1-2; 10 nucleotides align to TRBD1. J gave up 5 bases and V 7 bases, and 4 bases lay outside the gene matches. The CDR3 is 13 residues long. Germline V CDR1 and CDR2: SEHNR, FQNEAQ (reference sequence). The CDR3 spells CASTPGQGYGYTF. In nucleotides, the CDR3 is TGTGCCAGCACCCCGGGACAGGGGTATGGCTACACCTTC.

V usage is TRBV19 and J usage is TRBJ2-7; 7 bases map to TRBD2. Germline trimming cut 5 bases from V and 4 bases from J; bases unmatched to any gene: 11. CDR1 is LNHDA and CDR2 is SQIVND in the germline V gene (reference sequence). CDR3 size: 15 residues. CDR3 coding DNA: TGTGCCAGTAGTGCCTCCCCGGGAGGTGGGTACGAGCAGTACTTC. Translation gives CASSASPGGGYEQYF.

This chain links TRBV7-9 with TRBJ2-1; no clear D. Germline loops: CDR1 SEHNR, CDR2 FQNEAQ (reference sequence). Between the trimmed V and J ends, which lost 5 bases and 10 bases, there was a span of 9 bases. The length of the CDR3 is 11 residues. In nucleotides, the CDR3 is TGTGCCAGCAGCGCGGTCGTAGAGCAGTTCTTC. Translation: CASSAVVEQFF.

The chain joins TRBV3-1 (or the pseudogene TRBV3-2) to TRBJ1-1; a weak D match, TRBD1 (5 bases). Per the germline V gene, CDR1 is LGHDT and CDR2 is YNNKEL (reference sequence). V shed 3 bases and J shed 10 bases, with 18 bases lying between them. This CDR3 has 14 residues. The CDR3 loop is CASSHLGDSGGAFF. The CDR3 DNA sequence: TGTGCCAGCAGCCACCTAGGGGACTCCGGGGGAGCTTTCTTT.

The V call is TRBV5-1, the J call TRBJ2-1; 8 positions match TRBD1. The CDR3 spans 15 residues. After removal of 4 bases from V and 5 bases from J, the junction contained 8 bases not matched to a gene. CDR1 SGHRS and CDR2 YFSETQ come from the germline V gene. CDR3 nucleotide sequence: TGCGCCAGCAGCGTAACCGGGACAGGCAACAATGAGCAGTTCTTC. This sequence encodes CASSVTGTGNNEQFF.

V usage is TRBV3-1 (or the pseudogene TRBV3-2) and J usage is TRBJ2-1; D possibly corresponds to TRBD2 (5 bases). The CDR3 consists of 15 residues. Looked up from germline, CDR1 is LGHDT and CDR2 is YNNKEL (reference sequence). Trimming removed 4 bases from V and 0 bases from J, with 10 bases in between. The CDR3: CASSPWAGSYNEQFF. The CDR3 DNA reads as TGTGCCAGCAGCCCATGGGCGGGCTCCTACAATGAGCAGTTCTTC.

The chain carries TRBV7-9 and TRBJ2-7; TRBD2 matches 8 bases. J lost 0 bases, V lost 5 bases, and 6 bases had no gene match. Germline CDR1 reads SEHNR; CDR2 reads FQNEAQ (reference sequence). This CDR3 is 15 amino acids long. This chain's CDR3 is CASSPREGGSYEQYF. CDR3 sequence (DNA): TGTGCCAGCAGCCCTCGGGAGGGAGGCTCCTACGAGCAGTACTTC.

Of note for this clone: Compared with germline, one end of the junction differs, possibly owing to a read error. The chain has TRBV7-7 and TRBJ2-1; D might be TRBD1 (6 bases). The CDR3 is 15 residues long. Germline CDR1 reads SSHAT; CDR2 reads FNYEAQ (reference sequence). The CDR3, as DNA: TGTGCTAGCAGCCCGGGACAACTCTCCTACAATGAGCAGTTCTTC. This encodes CASSPGQLSYNEQFF. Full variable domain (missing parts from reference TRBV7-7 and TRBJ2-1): GAGVSQSPRYKVTKRGQDVTLRCDPISSHATLYWYQQALGQGPEFLTYFNYEAQPDKSGLPSDRFSAERPEGSISTLTIQRTEQRDSAMYRCASSPGQLSYNEQFFGPGTRLTVL.

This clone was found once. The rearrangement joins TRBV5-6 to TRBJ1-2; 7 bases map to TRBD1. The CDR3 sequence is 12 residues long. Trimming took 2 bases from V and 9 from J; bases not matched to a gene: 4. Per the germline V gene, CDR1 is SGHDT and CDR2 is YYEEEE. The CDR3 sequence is CASSLGTDRYTF. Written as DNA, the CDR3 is TGTGCCAGCAGCTTAGGGACAGACCGCTACACCTTC. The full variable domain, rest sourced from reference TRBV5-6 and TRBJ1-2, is DAGVTQSPTHLIKTRGQQVTLRCSPKSGHDTVSWYQQALGQGPQFIFQYYEEEERQRGNFPDRFSGHQFPNYSSELNVNALLLGDSALYLCASSLGTDRYTFGSGTRLTVV.

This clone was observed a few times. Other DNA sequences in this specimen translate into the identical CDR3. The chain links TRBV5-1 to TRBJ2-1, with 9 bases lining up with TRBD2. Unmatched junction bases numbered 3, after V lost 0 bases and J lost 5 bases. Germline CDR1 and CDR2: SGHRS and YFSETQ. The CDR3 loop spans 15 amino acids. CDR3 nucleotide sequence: TGCGCCAGCAGCTTGGGGCTAGCGGGGCACAATGAGCAGTTCTTC. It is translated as CASSLGLAGHNEQFF.

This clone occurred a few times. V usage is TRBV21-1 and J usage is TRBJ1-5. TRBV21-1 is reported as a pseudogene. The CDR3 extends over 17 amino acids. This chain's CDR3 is CASSKVEGTLSNQPQHF. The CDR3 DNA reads TGTGCCAGCAGCAAAGTCGAGGGTACTCTTAGCAATCAGCCCCAGCATTTT.

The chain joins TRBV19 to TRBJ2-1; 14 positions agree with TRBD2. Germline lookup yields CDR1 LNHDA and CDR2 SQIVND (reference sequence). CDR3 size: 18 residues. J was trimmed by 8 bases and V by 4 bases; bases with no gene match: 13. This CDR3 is CASSKPGLAGVSRDEQFF. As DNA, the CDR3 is TGTGCCAGTAGTAAACCGGGACTAGCGGGAGTAAGTCGCGATGAGCAGTTCTTC.

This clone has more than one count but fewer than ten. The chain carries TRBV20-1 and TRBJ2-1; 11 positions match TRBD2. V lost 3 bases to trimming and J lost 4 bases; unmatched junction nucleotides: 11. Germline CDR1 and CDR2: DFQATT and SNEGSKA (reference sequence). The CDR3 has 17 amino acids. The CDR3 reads CSASPRGASGRYNEQFF. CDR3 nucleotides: TGCAGTGCTAGTCCGCGCGGGGCTAGCGGGAGGTACAATGAGCAGTTCTTC.

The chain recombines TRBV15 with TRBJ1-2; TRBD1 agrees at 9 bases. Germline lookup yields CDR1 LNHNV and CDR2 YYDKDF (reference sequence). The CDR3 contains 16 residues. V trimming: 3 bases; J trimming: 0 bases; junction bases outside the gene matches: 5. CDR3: CATSRDRGQTNYGYTF. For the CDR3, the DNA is TGTGCCACCAGCAGGGACAGGGGCCAAACTAACTATGGCTACACCTTC.

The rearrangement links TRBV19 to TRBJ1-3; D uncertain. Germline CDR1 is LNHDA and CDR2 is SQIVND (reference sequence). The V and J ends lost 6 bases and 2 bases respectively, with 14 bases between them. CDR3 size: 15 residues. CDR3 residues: CASRLYGLTGNTIYF. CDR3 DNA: TGTGCCAGTAGACTTTACGGACTGACTGGAAACACCATATATTTT.

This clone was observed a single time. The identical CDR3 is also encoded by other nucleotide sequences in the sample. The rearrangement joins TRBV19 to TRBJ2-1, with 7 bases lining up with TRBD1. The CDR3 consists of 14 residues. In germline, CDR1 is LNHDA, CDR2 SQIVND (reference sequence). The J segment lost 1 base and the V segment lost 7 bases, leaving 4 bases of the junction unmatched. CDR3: CASNPRGSYNEQFF. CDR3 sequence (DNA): TGTGCCAGTAACCCCAGGGGGTCCTACAATGAGCAGTTCTTC.

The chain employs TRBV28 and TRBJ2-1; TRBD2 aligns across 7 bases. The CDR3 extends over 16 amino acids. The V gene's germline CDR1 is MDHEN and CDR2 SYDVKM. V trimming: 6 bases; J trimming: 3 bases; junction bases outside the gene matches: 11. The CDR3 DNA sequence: TGTGCCAGCAGGGCCGGGGAAGCGGGGAACTACAATGAGCAGTTCTTC. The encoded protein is CASRAGEAGNYNEQFF.

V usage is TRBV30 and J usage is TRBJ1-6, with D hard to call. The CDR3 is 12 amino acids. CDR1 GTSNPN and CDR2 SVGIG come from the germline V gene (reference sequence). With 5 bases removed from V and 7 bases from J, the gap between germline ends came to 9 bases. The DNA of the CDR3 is TGTGCCTGGGGACGGGAAAATTCACCCCTCCACTTT. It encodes CAWGRENSPLHF.